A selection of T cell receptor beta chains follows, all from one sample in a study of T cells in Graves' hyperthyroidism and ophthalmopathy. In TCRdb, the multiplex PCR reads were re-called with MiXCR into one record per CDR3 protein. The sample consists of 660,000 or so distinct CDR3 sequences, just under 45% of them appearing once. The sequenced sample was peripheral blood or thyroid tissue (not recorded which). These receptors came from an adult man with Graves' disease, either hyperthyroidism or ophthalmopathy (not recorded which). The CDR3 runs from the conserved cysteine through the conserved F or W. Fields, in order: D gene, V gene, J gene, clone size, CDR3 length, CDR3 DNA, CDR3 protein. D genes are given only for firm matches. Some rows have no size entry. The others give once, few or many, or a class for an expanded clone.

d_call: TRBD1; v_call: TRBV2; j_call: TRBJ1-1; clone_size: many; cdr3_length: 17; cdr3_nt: TGTGCCAGCAGTGTAACTTTTCTGGACAGGGGAGGCACTGAAGCTTTCTTT; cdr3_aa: CASSVTFLDRGGTEAFF
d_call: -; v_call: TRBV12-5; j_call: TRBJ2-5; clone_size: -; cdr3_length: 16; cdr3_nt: TGTGCTAGTGGTGCCCGCACTAAACGGGCTGGAGAGACCCAGTACTTC; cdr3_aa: CASGARTKRAGETQYF
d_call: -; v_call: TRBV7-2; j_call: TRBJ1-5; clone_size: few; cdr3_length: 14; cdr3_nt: TGTGCCAGCAGGGACGGACAGTCCAATCAGCCCCAGCATTTT; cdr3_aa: CASRDGQSNQPQHF
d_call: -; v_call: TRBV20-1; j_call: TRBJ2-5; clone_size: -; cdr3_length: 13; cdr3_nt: TGCAGTGCTAGAGATGGTCCACAAGAGACCCAGTACTTC; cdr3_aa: CSARDGPQETQYF
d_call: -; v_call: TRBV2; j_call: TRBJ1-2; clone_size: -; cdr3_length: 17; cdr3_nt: TGTGCCACCATTTGGGAGGAGATCCCCACTCATGACTATGGCTACACCTTC; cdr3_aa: CATIWEEIPTHDYGYTF
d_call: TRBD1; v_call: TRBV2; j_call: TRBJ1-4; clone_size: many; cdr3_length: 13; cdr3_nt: TGTGCCAGCAACCGGGACAGGAATGAAAAACTGTTTTTT; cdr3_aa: CASNRDRNEKLFF
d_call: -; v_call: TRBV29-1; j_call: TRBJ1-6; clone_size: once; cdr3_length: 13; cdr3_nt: TGCAGCGTTACAGGTCAGGGTGAATCACCCCTCCACTTT; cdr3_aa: CSVTGQGESPLHF
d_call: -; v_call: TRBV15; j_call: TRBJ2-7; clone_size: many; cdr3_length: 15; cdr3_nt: TGTGCCACCAGCAGAGGCACAAGTAGAACCTACGAGCAGTACTTC; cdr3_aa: CATSRGTSRTYEQYF
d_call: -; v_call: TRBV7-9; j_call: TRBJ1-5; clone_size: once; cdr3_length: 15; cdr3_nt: TGTGCCAGCAGCCAAGGGTCGACAGGATATCAGCCCCAGCATTTT; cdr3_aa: CASSQGSTGYQPQHF
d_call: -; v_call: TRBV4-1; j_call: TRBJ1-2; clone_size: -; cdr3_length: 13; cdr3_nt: TGCGCCAGCGGCGATCGAGGGATTCACGGCTACACCTTC; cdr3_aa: CASGDRGIHGYTF
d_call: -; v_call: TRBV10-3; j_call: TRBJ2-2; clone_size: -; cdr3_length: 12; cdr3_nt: TGTGCCACCTCCAGGCAGCCAGGGGAGCTGTTTTTT; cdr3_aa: CATSRQPGELFF